The 16 T cell receptor beta chains in this list originate from one sample, sequenced in a study of T-cell reconstitution after alpha-beta-depleted transplantation in children. Unique molecular identifiers were incorporated when the TCRbeta library was constructed. TCRdb processed the PCR reads anew with MiXCR; each CDR3 protein has one entry. The sample lists about 980,000 distinct CDR3 sequences; about 29% were seen once. The specimen comprised PBMCs, mostly from graft donor cells, sampled 360 days after TCRalphabeta/CD19-depleted stem cell transplant. These receptors all stem from a boy under two years old who had a stem cell transplant for SCID, so the T cells may come from the graft donor.

There are a few counts of this clonotype. The chain recombines TRBV9 with TRBJ2-2, with D perhaps matching TRBD2 (6 bases). Germline loops: CDR1 SGDLS, CDR2 YYNGEE. This CDR3 has 16 residues. Trimming cost V 3 bases and J 0 bases, with 12 bases left between them. The CDR3 loop is CASSEAGTPNTGELFF. CDR3 sequence (DNA): TGTGCCAGCAGCGAGGCCGGGACTCCGAACACCGGGGAGCTGTTTTTT.

The chain uses TRBV7-9 and TRBJ2-5; the D gene is possibly TRBD2 (6 bases). The CDR3 is 17 residues long. CDR1 is SEHNR and CDR2 is FQNEAQ in the germline V gene (reference sequence). V dropped 0 bases and J dropped 5 bases, with 19 bases sitting between them. The CDR3 DNA reads as TGTGCCAGCAGCTTAGCAGTGTTAGCGGACCTGGAGGAGACCCAGTACTTC. It translates to CASSLAVLADLEETQYF.

This clonotype showed up just a few times. The chain is built from TRBV5-6 and TRBJ1-4; no definite D call. This CDR3 is built from 13 residues. CDR1 and CDR2 from the germline V gene are SGHDT and YYEEEE. Trimming left V 0 bases short and J 5 bases short, with 5 bases between. The CDR3 loop reads CASSLEPNEKLFF. CDR3 sequence (DNA): TGTGCCAGCAGCTTGGAGCCCAATGAAAAACTGTTTTTT. Together with reference TRBV5-6 and TRBJ1-4, the CDR3 gives the full variable domain: DAGVTQSPTHLIKTRGQQVTLRCSPKSGHDTVSWYQQALGQGPQFIFQYYEEEERQRGNFPDRFSGHQFPNYSSELNVNALLLGDSALYLCASSLEPNEKLFFGSGTQLSVL.

The V call is TRBV12-3 or TRBV12-4, the J call TRBJ2-7, with D possibly matching TRBD2 (7 bases). Trimming took 3 bases from V and 6 from J, leaving 15 bases between them. CDR3 length equals 14 residues. This chain's CDR3 is CASSFGGPDSEQYF. The CDR3 nucleotides are TGTGCCAGCAGTTTCGGGGGGCCGGATTCCGAGCAGTACTTC.

V and J are TRBV3-1 and TRBJ2-5; 10 bases match TRBD2. CDR1 is LGHDT and CDR2 is YNNKEL in the germline V gene (reference sequence). The ends lost 3 bases at V and 4 bases at J; junction bases unmatched: 8. This CDR3 is 16 amino acids long. The CDR3 protein is CASSHTSGVGGETQYF. CDR3 coding DNA: TGTGCCAGCAGCCATACTAGCGGGGTAGGAGGAGAGACCCAGTACTTC.

The V call is TRBV7-2, the J call TRBJ2-5; 10 nucleotides align to TRBD2. Germline trimming cut 2 bases from V and 5 bases from J; bases unmatched to any gene: 5. Per the germline V gene, CDR1 is SGHTA and CDR2 is FQGNSA. CDR3 length equals 15 residues. In DNA, the CDR3 is TGTGCCAGCAGCTTAACTAGCGGGGTAGGGGAGACCCAGTACTTC. Amino acid sequence: CASSLTSGVGETQYF.

The chain carries TRBV4-1 and TRBJ2-2; the D gene could be TRBD1 or TRBD2 (5 bases each). V was shortened by 2 bases and J by 4 bases, with 14 bases between the two germline ends. Germline V CDR1 and CDR2: MGHRA, YSYEKL. The CDR3 totals 16 residues. The CDR3 is CASSQRDGRGTGELFF. The CDR3 DNA is TGCGCCAGCAGCCAAAGGGACGGCCGAGGCACCGGGGAGCTGTTTTTT.

The chain employs TRBV3-1 and TRBJ1-5; maybe TRBD1 (6 bases). This CDR3 contains 18 residues. Per germline, CDR1 LGHDT and CDR2 YNNKEL (reference sequence). V shed 1 base and J shed 5 bases, with 21 bases lying between them. The CDR3 sequence: CASSQGTVELGGYQPQHF. As DNA, the CDR3 is TGTGCCAGCAGCCAAGGGACAGTTGAACTGGGTGGGTATCAGCCCCAGCATTTT.

The V call is TRBV29-1, the J call TRBJ2-7; D gene unclear. Germline loops: CDR1 SQVTM, CDR2 ANQGSEA. The V and J ends lost 7 bases and 1 base respectively, with 14 bases between them. The CDR3 has 13 amino acids. As DNA, the CDR3 is TGCAGCGCAAAGACGACCGATTCCTACGAGCAGTACTTC. Translated, it gives CSAKTTDSYEQYF.

The chain employs TRBV29-1 and TRBJ1-1; TRBD1 is a possible D gene (6 bases). CDR1 and CDR2 from the germline V gene are SQVTM and ANQGSEA. The CDR3 is 11 residues long. Trimming removed 7 bases at V and 9 bases at J, with 15 bases between. The CDR3 region is CSDKQGLQAFF. In DNA, the CDR3 is TGCAGCGACAAACAGGGACTCCAAGCTTTCTTT.

The CDR3 protein is CASSLDNGPYEQYF. DNA of the CDR3: TGTGCCAGCAGCTTAGATAACGGTCCCTACGAGCAGTACTTC. The V and J genes are TRBV7-9 and TRBJ2-7; D is ambiguous. Between the trimmed V and J ends, which lost 1 base and 2 bases, there was a span of 9 bases. This CDR3 is 14 amino acids long. Per germline, CDR1 SEHNR and CDR2 FQNEAQ (reference sequence).

The V and J genes are TRBV19 and TRBJ2-7; D is possibly TRBD1 (5 bases). In germline, CDR1 is LNHDA, CDR2 SQIVND (reference sequence). This CDR3 spans 15 amino acids. V shed 5 bases and J shed 5 bases, with 19 bases lying between them. This chain's CDR3 is CASSPPMYRFHEQYF. CDR3 nucleotides: TGTGCCAGTAGTCCTCCGATGTACAGGTTCCACGAGCAGTACTTC.

V gene TRBV12-3 or TRBV12-4 combines with J gene TRBJ1-1; D is undetermined. V shed 7 bases and J shed 0 bases, with 15 bases lying between them. The length of the CDR3 is 15 residues. CDR3 in DNA: TGTGCCAGCAACCCGACGGGCGGTTTGAACACTGAAGCTTTCTTT. Its translation is CASNPTGGLNTEAFF.

This clonotype was seen many times. The chain combines TRBV10-3 with TRBJ2-1; 10 nucleotides agree with TRBD2. After removal of 6 bases from V and 0 bases from J, the junction contained 5 bases not matched to a gene. This CDR3 contains 16 residues. The germline V gene encodes CDR1 ENHRY and CDR2 SYGVKD. The CDR3 loop is CAISERGGFSYNEQFF. The CDR3 DNA is TGTGCCATCAGCGAGCGGGGGGGCTTCTCCTACAATGAGCAGTTCTTC.

V usage is TRBV12-3 or TRBV12-4 and J usage is TRBJ2-3, with 8 nucleotides matching TRBD1. This CDR3 is built from 19 residues. J was trimmed by 1 base and V by 3 bases; bases with no gene match: 15. CDR3 nucleotides: TGTGCCAGCAGTTTGGAGCCGACCGGGACAGGATATCGCACAGATACGCAGTATTTT. Protein: CASSLEPTGTGYRTDTQYF.

This clonotype has a count of ten or more. The chain combines TRBV7-9 with TRBJ2-5, with a tentative D call TRBD2 (6 bases). Trimming cost V 5 bases and J 5 bases, with 15 bases left between them. The CDR3 covers 14 residues. Germline lookup yields CDR1 SEHNR and CDR2 FQNEAQ (reference sequence). Here the CDR3 reads CASSHTSSGETQYF. The CDR3 nucleotides read TGTGCCAGCAGCCATACTAGCTCTGGGGAGACCCAGTACTTC.